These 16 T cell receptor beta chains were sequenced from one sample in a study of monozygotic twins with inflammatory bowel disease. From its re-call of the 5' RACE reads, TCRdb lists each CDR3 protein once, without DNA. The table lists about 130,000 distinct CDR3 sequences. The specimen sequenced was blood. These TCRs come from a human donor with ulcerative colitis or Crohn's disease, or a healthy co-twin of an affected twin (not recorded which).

The CDR3 here is CSALTGGEEKLFF. This sequence joins TRBV20-1 and TRBJ1-4; the D gene TCRdb calls, TRBD1, cannot be checked with no DNA. CDR3 length: 13 amino acids. Germline loops: CDR1 DFQATT, CDR2 SNEGSKA (reference sequence).

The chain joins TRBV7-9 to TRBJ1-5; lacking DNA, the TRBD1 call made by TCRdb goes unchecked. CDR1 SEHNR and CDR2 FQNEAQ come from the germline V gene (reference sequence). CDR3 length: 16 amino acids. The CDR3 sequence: CASSLAGGEFSQPQHF.

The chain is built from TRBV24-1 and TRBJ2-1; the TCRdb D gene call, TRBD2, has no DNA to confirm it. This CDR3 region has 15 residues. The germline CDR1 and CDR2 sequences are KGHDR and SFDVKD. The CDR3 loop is CATSDWGGLRNEQFF.

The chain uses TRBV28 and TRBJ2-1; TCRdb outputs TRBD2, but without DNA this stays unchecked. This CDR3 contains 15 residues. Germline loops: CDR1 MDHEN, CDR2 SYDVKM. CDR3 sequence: CASNEGGRALDEQFF.

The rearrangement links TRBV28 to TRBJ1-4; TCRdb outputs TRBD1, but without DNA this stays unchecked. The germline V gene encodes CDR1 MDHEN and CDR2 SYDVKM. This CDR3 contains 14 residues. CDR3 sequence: CASSTGQGREKLFF.

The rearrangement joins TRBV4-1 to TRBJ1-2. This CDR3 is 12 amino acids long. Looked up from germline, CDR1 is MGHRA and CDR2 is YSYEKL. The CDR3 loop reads CASRARSYGYTF.

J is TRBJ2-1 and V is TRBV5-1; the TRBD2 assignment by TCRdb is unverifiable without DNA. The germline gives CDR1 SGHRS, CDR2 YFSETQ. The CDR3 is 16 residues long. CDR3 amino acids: CASGTAGGGPYNEQFF.

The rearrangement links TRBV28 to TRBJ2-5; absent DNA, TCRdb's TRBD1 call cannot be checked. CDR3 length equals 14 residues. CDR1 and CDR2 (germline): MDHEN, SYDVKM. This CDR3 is CASSAYRVGETQYF.

The CDR3 sequence: CASSPFDRVLRGYTF. This chain links TRBV5-4 with TRBJ1-2; absent DNA, TCRdb's TRBD1 call cannot be checked. The germline CDR1 and CDR2 sequences are SGHNT and YYREEE (reference sequence). CDR3 size: 15 residues.

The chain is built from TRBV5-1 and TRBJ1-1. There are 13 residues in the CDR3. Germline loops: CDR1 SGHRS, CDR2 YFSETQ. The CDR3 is CASSLGSNTEAFF.

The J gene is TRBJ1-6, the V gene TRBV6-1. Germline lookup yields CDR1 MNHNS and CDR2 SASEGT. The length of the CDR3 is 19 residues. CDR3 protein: CASSSRAVLRSSYNSPLHF.

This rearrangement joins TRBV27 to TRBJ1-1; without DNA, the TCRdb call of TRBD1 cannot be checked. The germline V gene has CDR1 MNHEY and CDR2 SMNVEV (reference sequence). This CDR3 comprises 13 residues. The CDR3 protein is CASHLTANTEAFF.

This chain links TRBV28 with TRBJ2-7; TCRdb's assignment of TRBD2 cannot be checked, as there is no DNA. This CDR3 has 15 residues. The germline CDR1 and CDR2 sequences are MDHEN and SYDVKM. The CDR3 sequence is CATTGTSGFSYEQYF.

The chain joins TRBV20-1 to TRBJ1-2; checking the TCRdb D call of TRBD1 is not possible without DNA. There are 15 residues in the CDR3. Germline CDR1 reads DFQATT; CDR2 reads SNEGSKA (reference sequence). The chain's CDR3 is CSASWGQGRLYGYTF.

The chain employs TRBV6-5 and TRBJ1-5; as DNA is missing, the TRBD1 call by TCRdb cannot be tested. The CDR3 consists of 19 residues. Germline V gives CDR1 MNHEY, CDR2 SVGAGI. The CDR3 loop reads CASSHRTGAGDIGNQPQHF.

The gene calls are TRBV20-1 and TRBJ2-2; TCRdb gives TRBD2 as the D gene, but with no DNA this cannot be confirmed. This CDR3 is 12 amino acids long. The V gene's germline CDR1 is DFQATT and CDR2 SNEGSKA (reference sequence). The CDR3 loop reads CSARVGPGELFF.